Sequencing of this TCR beta chain was carried out in a study of CD8 T cells in Susac syndrome. Germline CDR1 is SEHNR and CDR2 is FQNEAQ (reference sequence). The CDR3 is made up of 14 amino acids. The V gene end was trimmed by 4 bases and the J gene end by 3 bases; junction bases not matched to a gene: 5. After extraction with the RNeasy kit, roughly 0.5 to 1 ug of the RNA was reverse transcribed using random hexamers. TCRdb analysed the immunoSEQ multiplex PCR reads with MiXCR anew, one entry per CDR3 protein. The data contain fewer than 150,000 distinct CDR3 sequences, nearly 95% of them singletons.

Sequenced: CD8+ T cells from PBMCs. V and J are TRBV7-9 and TRBJ2-7, with 8 bases lining up with TRBD1. This clonotype was obtained from a human donor in good health. CDR3: CASSSLTGVYEQYF. CDR3 coding DNA: TGTGCCAGCAGCTCGTTGACAGGGGTCTACGAGCAGTACTTC.